The 27 T cell receptor beta chains below come from one sample, sequenced in a study of long-term antiretroviral therapy in people with HIV. It was version v3.0 of the immunoSEQ assay that was run at survey level. Here immunoSEQ multiplex PCR was the method, and the copy in TCRdb shows in-frame clones only, minus some. This sample has 25,000 to 30,000 clones, with around 82% found just once. The sequencing here drew on unsorted PBMCs, taken 3 years after starting antiretroviral therapy. These receptors all come from a man aged 40-55 years with HIV.

The J gene is TRBJ2-3, the V gene TRBV2; D is undetermined. This CDR3 region has 13 residues. Trimming cost V 7 bases and J 6 bases, with 14 bases left between them. Germline V gene sequence: CDR1 SNHLY, CDR2 FYNNEI. CDR3 sequence: CASTYGFMDTQYF. The CDR3 region has the DNA TGTGCCAGCACTTATGGGTTCATGGATACGCAGTATTTT.

The gene calls are TRBV11-3 and TRBJ1-1; 8 positions match TRBD1. This CDR3 has 14 amino acids. V lost 5 bases and J lost 3; bases outside the gene matches: 5. CDR1 and CDR2 (germline): SGHNT, YENEEA. The CDR3 DNA reads as TGTGCCAGCAGCCCACAGGGGGTTTACACTGAAGCTTTCTTT. It encodes CASSPQGVYTEAFF.

The chain carries TRBV6-5 and TRBJ1-1; no clear D gene. The CDR3 spans 15 residues. V lost 7 bases and J 0 bases, leaving 15 bases between the germline ends. Germline CDR1 and CDR2: MNHEY and SVGAGI. The CDR3 nucleotides are TGTGCCAGCATTCACCTCTCTGGGTTGAACACTGAAGCTTTCTTT. Residues: CASIHLSGLNTEAFF.

The V gene is TRBV5-1, the J gene TRBJ2-7, with unresolved D. The V gene's germline CDR1 is SGHRS and CDR2 YFSETQ. Trimming removed 0 bases from V and 2 bases from J, with 9 bases in between. The CDR3 is made up of 14 amino acids. The CDR3 region is CASSLEGLTYEQYF. The DNA for the CDR3 is TGCGCCAGCAGCTTGGAAGGGCTCACCTACGAGCAGTACTTC.

This clone was observed a single time. The rearrangement links TRBV2 to TRBJ2-3; 7 bases line up with TRBD2. CDR1 is SNHLY and CDR2 is FYNNEI in the germline V gene. Losses at the gene ends were 6 bases for V and 5 bases for J; bases not matched to a gene: 14. The CDR3 length is 16 residues. In DNA, the CDR3 is TGTGCCAGCAGGGCCCAGCGGGACCGTTCGGGAGATACGCAGTATTTT. Its translation is CASRAQRDRSGDTQYF.

The CDR3: CASSEDLEGTMGNEQFF. Here the CDR3 DNA reads TGTGCCAGCAGTGAAGATTTGGAGGGGACGATGGGCAATGAGCAGTTCTTC. This rearrangement joins TRBV2 to TRBJ2-1, with D perhaps matching TRBD2 (6 bases). The length of the CDR3 is 17 residues. Germline CDR1 and CDR2: SNHLY and FYNNEI. Trimming stripped 1 base from V and 6 bases from J, with 19 bases between.

The chain combines TRBV10-3 with TRBJ2-2; no reliable D call. Trimming pared 4 bases from V and 2 bases from J, leaving 8 bases between. CDR1 ENHRY and CDR2 SYGVKD come from the germline V gene. The CDR3 has 14 residues. CDR3 amino acids: CAISAELNTGELFF. In DNA form, the CDR3 reads TGTGCCATCAGTGCCGAACTAAACACCGGGGAGCTGTTTTTT.

The V and J genes are TRBV9 and TRBJ2-7, with TRBD2 matching 8 bases. Germline CDR1 and CDR2: SGDLS and YYNGEE. The CDR3 has 15 residues. V gave up 4 bases and J gave up 4 bases; unmatched junction bases: 10. CDR3 region: CASSPGVSGKYEQYF. CDR3 DNA: TGTGCCAGCAGCCCGGGGGTTAGCGGGAAGTACGAGCAGTACTTC.

The J gene is TRBJ1-5, the V gene TRBV6-5; D might be TRBD1 (5 bases). Looked up from germline, CDR1 is MNHEY and CDR2 is SVGAGI. Trimming left V 0 bases short and J 7 bases short, with 16 bases between. This CDR3 is 16 amino acids long. The CDR3 nucleotides are TGTGCCAGCAGTTACTCGAAGCCAGGGTCGGGCCAGCCCCAGCATTTT. Translating it yields CASSYSKPGSGQPQHF.

J is TRBJ2-3 and V is TRBV27; the D is unclear. The CDR3 runs 13 residues. The V end was cut by 0 bases, the J end by 8 bases, with 9 bases between. The germline V gene encodes CDR1 MNHEY and CDR2 SMNVEV (reference sequence). The DNA of the CDR3 is TGTGCCAGCAGTTTATCGGGAACCGGTACGCAGTATTTT. Protein sequence: CASSLSGTGTQYF.

V usage is TRBV14 and J usage is TRBJ1-2; unclear D gene. The CDR3 is 15 residues long. Germline V lookup: CDR1 SGHDN, CDR2 FVKESK. V was cut by 0 bases and J by 4 bases, with 12 bases left in between. The CDR3 here is CASSQDLSAIYGYTF. CDR3 nucleotides: TGTGCCAGCAGCCAAGATCTATCAGCTATCTATGGCTACACCTTC.

This clone occurred once. The CDR3 here is CASSEFVIQGQHEQYF. In nucleotides, the CDR3 is TGTGCCAGCAGTGAATTCGTGATACAGGGTCAGCACGAGCAGTACTTC. The chain joins TRBV6-1 to TRBJ2-7, with D possibly being TRBD1 (6 bases). Trimming left V 2 bases short and J 5 bases short, with 19 bases between. Per the germline V gene, CDR1 is MNHNS and CDR2 is SASEGT. The CDR3 covers 16 residues.

The chain is built from TRBV11-2 and TRBJ2-7, with D perhaps being TRBD1 or TRBD2 (5 bases each). Germline V gene sequence: CDR1 SGHAT, CDR2 FQNNGV. The CDR3 contains 13 residues. Trimming removed 1 base at V and 9 bases at J, with 13 bases between. The CDR3 sequence is CASSLVGTGWQYF. The CDR3 nucleotides read TGTGCCAGCAGCTTAGTCGGGACGGGGTGGCAGTACTTC.

The J gene is TRBJ1-1, the V gene TRBV30; D is ambiguous. Germline CDR1 reads GTSNPN; CDR2 reads SVGIG (reference sequence). Between the trimmed V and J ends, which lost 2 bases and 7 bases, there was a span of 8 bases. The CDR3 consists of 11 residues. The DNA for the CDR3 is TGTGCCTGGAGTTCTATAGGTGAAGCTTTCTTT. Amino acid sequence: CAWSSIGEAFF.

The rearrangement joins TRBV9 to TRBJ2-1; tentatively, D is TRBD1 or TRBD2 (5 bases each). Trimming pared 3 bases from V and 0 bases from J, leaving 10 bases between. Per germline, CDR1 SGDLS and CDR2 YYNGEE. The CDR3 has 15 residues. DNA for the CDR3: TGTGCCAGCAGCGCTGGGACGGGCTCCTACAATGAGCAGTTCTTC. Amino acid sequence: CASSAGTGSYNEQFF.

For the CDR3, the DNA is TGTGCCAGCTCCTATGACAGGGAACAAGGCGGCTACACCTTC. It codes for CASSYDREQGGYTF. The V gene is TRBV6-1, the J gene TRBJ1-2; 7 nucleotides line up with TRBD1. The ends lost 8 bases at V and 8 bases at J; junction bases unmatched: 14. Germline loops: CDR1 MNHNS, CDR2 SASEGT. The CDR3 covers 14 residues.

The chain carries TRBV5-6 and TRBJ2-3; 11 nucleotides line up with TRBD2. Germline V gene sequence: CDR1 SGHDT, CDR2 YYEEEE. The CDR3 is made up of 16 amino acids. The trim removed 1 base at V and 2 bases at J, leaving 3 bases unmatched. Here the CDR3 reads CASSLTSGGDTDTQYF. CDR3 coding DNA: TGTGCCAGCAGCTTGACTAGCGGGGGTGACACAGATACGCAGTATTTT.

The chain links TRBV5-1 to TRBJ1-1; TRBD1 aligns across 12 bases. After removal of 5 bases from V and 8 bases from J, the junction contained 7 bases not matched to a gene. The CDR3 loop spans 14 amino acids. CDR1 is SGHRS and CDR2 is YFSETQ in the germline V gene. CDR3 sequence (DNA): TGCGCCAGCAGAGGGACAGGGGGCTCGATAGAAGCTTTCTTT. Protein product: CASRGTGGSIEAFF.

V gene TRBV19 combines with J gene TRBJ2-2; 7 positions agree with TRBD1. The V and J ends lost 6 bases and 2 bases, in that order; junction bases with no gene match: 6. Germline V lookup: CDR1 LNHDA, CDR2 SQIVND (reference sequence). The CDR3 sequence is 15 residues long. Written as DNA, the CDR3 is TGTGCCAGTAGGTTTTGGGACAGAAACACCGGGGAGCTGTTTTTT. It is translated as CASRFWDRNTGELFF.

This chain connects TRBV5-1 to TRBJ1-1; D call uncertain. With 0 bases removed from V and 0 bases from J, the gap between germline ends came to 3 bases. The CDR3 runs to 13 residues. Germline CDR1 SGHRS, CDR2 YFSETQ. CDR3 DNA: TGCGCCAGCAGCTTGGGATTGAACACTGAAGCTTTCTTT. Its translation is CASSLGLNTEAFF.

The CDR3 sequence: CASSADVSSYEQYF. Here the CDR3 DNA reads TGTGCCAGCAGTGCCGACGTGAGCTCCTACGAGCAGTACTTC. The chain links TRBV28 to TRBJ2-7; D gene uncertain. Trimming took 5 bases from V and 0 from J, leaving 11 bases between them. Germline CDR1 and CDR2: MDHEN and SYDVKM. The CDR3 has 14 amino acids.

This chain links TRBV6-6 with TRBJ1-6; the D is unclear. The V gene lost 2 bases and the J gene lost 2 bases, with 10 bases spanning the gap. The CDR3 has 16 residues. The germline CDR1 and CDR2 sequences are MNHNY and SVGAGI (reference sequence). The CDR3 protein is CASSYGVGPYNSPLHF. Here the CDR3 DNA reads TGTGCCAGCAGTTACGGTGTCGGACCCTATAATTCACCCCTCCACTTT.

This clone was counted once. The chain employs TRBV4-1 and TRBJ2-1; 10 bases align to TRBD2. The J segment lost 0 bases and the V segment lost 8 bases, leaving 4 bases of the junction unmatched. CDR3 length: 15 residues. Germline CDR1 reads MGHRA; CDR2 reads YSYEKL. The CDR3 sequence: CASQGLADSYNEQFF. Here the CDR3 DNA reads TGCGCCAGCCAAGGACTAGCGGACTCCTACAATGAGCAGTTCTTC.

This clone was recorded a few times. The chain links TRBV9 to TRBJ2-1; D is perhaps TRBD1 (6 bases). Deletions cut 3 bases from V and 5 bases from J, with 12 bases between. The germline V gene has CDR1 SGDLS and CDR2 YYNGEE. This CDR3 has 14 residues. Written as DNA, the CDR3 is TGTGCCAGCAGCGAAACAGGGCCGCACAATGAGCAGTTCTTC. Amino acid sequence: CASSETGPHNEQFF.

The rearrangement joins TRBV6-1 to TRBJ1-1; the match to TRBD1 covers 7 bases. This CDR3 comprises 12 residues. Trimming cost V 3 bases and J 10 bases; bases outside gene matches: 5. Germline V lookup: CDR1 MNHNS, CDR2 SASEGT. CDR3 residues: CASSDTTGVAFF. The CDR3 nucleotides are TGTGCCAGCAGTGACACTACAGGGGTAGCTTTCTTT.

V gene TRBV19 combines with J gene TRBJ2-1, with 7 bases matching TRBD1. Germline V lookup: CDR1 LNHDA, CDR2 SQIVND (reference sequence). This CDR3 is 15 amino acids long. The J segment lost 5 bases and the V segment lost 2 bases, leaving 6 bases of the junction unmatched. The CDR3 here is CASSINRGSDNEQFF. The CDR3 bases are TGTGCCAGTAGTATAAACAGGGGTAGTGACAATGAGCAGTTCTTC.

J is TRBJ2-5 and V is TRBV6-6; D is undetermined. The CDR3 contains 15 residues. Trimming took 0 bases from V and 0 from J, leaving 8 bases between them. The germline gives CDR1 MNHNY, CDR2 SVGAGI (reference sequence). In DNA, the CDR3 is TGTGCCAGCAGTTACTCGCCGGAGTACCAAGAGACCCAGTACTTC. Its translation is CASSYSPEYQETQYF.